This passage covers 32 T cell receptor beta chains from one sample sequenced in a study of blood T cell repertoires in COVID-19. This table comes from immunoSEQ multiplex PCR, and its TCRdb copy is limited to in-frame clones, with some not included. The sample holds a few hundred thousand clones, over 75% seen once. The sequencing input was PBMCs or T cells enriched from blood (not recorded which). These receptors all come from a young woman who had been exposed to COVID-19.

The chain has TRBV7-9 and TRBJ2-1; D is possibly TRBD2 (5 bases). V was shortened by 0 bases and J by 15 bases, with 18 bases between the two germline ends. CDR3 length: 14 amino acids. Germline V CDR1 and CDR2: SEHNR, FQNEAQ (reference sequence). The CDR3 DNA sequence: TGTGCCAGCAGCTTAGCGCGGCTAGCCGAGAGTTTGTTCTTC. Amino acid sequence: CASSLARLAESLFF.

The genes are TRBV15 and TRBJ2-3; tentative D call: TRBD1 (5 bases). Germline V gene sequence: CDR1 LNHNV, CDR2 YYDKDF (reference sequence). The V end was cut by 0 bases, the J end by 0 bases, with 10 bases between. The CDR3 totals 16 residues. The CDR3: CATSRDPPGSTDTQYF. The CDR3 coding sequence is TGTGCCACCAGCAGAGATCCCCCAGGGAGCACAGATACGCAGTATTTT. Supplemented by reference TRBV15 and TRBJ2-3, the full variable domain reads DAMVIQNPRYQVTQFGKPVTLSCSQTLNHNVMYWYQQKSSQAPKLLFHYYDKDFNNEADTPDNFQSRRPNTSFCFLDIRSPGLGDTAMYLCATSRDPPGSTDTQYFGPGTRLTVL.

This sequence joins TRBV7-9 and TRBJ2-7; 9 bases fit TRBD2. There are 15 residues in the CDR3. The germline V gene has CDR1 SEHNR and CDR2 FQNEAQ (reference sequence). Losses at the gene ends were 3 bases for V and 3 bases for J; bases not matched to a gene: 6. CDR3 loop: CASSFVAGGHYEQYF. The CDR3 DNA follows: TGTGCCAGCAGCTTCGTCGCGGGAGGGCACTACGAGCAGTACTTC.

J is TRBJ2-1 and V is TRBV7-9, with D possibly being TRBD1 (5 bases). The CDR3 runs to 18 residues. V gave up 7 bases and J gave up 6 bases, with 28 bases separating them. Germline CDR1 is SEHNR and CDR2 is FQNEAQ (reference sequence). For the CDR3, the DNA is TGTGCCAGCATCTTGCCCGCTCCGTCTGTGGGGCTGGGCAATGAGCAGTTCTTC. It codes for CASILPAPSVGLGNEQFF.

This chain links TRBV18 with TRBJ2-2, with TRBD1 matching over 8 bases. Germline-derived CDR1 and CDR2 are KGHSH and LQKENI. V shed 4 bases, J shed 0 bases, and the junction held 4 bases outside the gene matches. CDR3 size: 16 residues. The CDR3 DNA reads TGTGCCAGCTCACGCGCAGGGGGCGCGAACACCGGGGAGCTGTTTTTT. This translates into CASSRAGGANTGELFF.

This chain connects TRBV10-1 to TRBJ2-1; 11 bases align to TRBD1. Trimming cost V 6 bases and J 5 bases; bases outside gene matches: 6. Germline-derived CDR1 and CDR2 are WNHNN and SYGVQD (reference sequence). The CDR3 totals 15 residues. Here the CDR3 reads CASRLGQGENNEQFF. The CDR3 DNA is TGCGCCAGCAGATTGGGACAGGGGGAGAACAATGAGCAGTTCTTC.

The CDR3 here is CASSVERVGTEAFF. CDR3 in DNA: TGTGCCAGCAGCGTAGAACGGGTTGGGACTGAAGCTTTCTTT. The V and J genes are TRBV9 and TRBJ1-1; D is uncertain. CDR3 length equals 14 residues. The germline CDR1 and CDR2 sequences are SGDLS and YYNGEE. With 0 bases removed from V and 5 bases from J, the gap between germline ends came to 11 bases. Looking up the rest from reference TRBV9 and TRBJ1-1 gives the full variable domain: DSGVTQTPKHLITATGQRVTLRCSPRSGDLSVYWYQQSLDQGLQFLIQYYNGEERAKGNILERFSAQQFPDLHSELNLSSLELGDSALYFCASSVERVGTEAFFGQGTRLTVV.

The chain combines TRBV20-1 with TRBJ2-1; TRBD2 is a possible D gene (5 bases). With 6 bases removed from V and 10 bases from J, the gap between germline ends came to 10 bases. Looked up from germline, CDR1 is DFQATT and CDR2 is SNEGSKA (reference sequence). The CDR3 totals 10 residues. The CDR3 region has the DNA TGCAGTGCACTCCGGGAAGAGCAGTTCTTC. It codes for CSALREEQFF.

The rearrangement joins TRBV27 to TRBJ2-7; weak D call: TRBD2 (7 bases). This CDR3 is built from 14 residues. V gave up 4 bases and J gave up 7 bases, with 17 bases separating them. Looked up from germline, CDR1 is MNHEY and CDR2 is SMNVEV (reference sequence). In DNA form, the CDR3 reads TGTGCCAGCAGTTCCCTGGGGGGGCAGAGGGAGCAGTACTTC. Amino acid sequence: CASSSLGGQREQYF.

This rearrangement joins TRBV6-5 to TRBJ2-2; no reliable D call. This CDR3 has 11 residues. CDR1 is MNHEY, CDR2 SVGAGI, per germline. Trimming took off 6 bases at V and 7 bases at J, with 6 bases between the two ends. The DNA of the CDR3 is TGTGCCAGCAGCCCCAACGGGGAGCTGTTTTTT. Translated: CASSPNGELFF.

The chain combines TRBV4-1 with TRBJ2-3; 7 bases align to TRBD2. The CDR3 is made up of 17 amino acids. V lost 3 bases, J lost 0 bases, and 9 bases stayed unmatched. Germline V gene sequence: CDR1 MGHRA, CDR2 YSYEKL. Here the CDR3 reads CASSHDGRTTSTDTQYF. The CDR3, as DNA: TGCGCCAGCAGCCACGACGGGAGGACCACTAGCACAGATACGCAGTATTTT.

The V call is TRBV11-3, the J call TRBJ2-7; D may be TRBD2 (5 bases). The CDR3 has 14 amino acids. Per germline, CDR1 SGHNT and CDR2 YENEEA. Trimming cost V 5 bases and J 1 base, with 12 bases left between them. The CDR3, as DNA: TGTGCCAGCAGCCCAGATGGAGGTTCCTACGAGCAGTACTTC. Residues: CASSPDGGSYEQYF.

The J gene is TRBJ1-2, the V gene TRBV4-2; 12 nucleotides agree with TRBD1. Germline loops: CDR1 LGHNA, CDR2 YNFKEQ. V lost 0 bases, J lost 4 bases, and 6 bases stayed unmatched. The CDR3 contains 17 residues. The chain's CDR3 is CASSQDLGQGASYGYTF. CDR3 in DNA: TGTGCCAGCAGCCAAGATCTGGGACAGGGGGCTTCCTATGGCTACACCTTC.

V and J are TRBV28 and TRBJ2-7, with 11 bases lining up with TRBD1. Germline assignment: CDR1 MDHEN and CDR2 SYDVKM. CDR3 length: 18 residues. Germline trimming cut 6 bases from V and 2 bases from J; bases unmatched to any gene: 15. For the CDR3, the DNA is TGTGCCAGCAGCCGCGGACAGGGGGCGGGCGGGGGAACCTACGAGCAGTACTTC. Translation gives CASSRGQGAGGGTYEQYF.

The genes are TRBV20-1 and TRBJ1-2; D is unclear. Trimming removed 1 base at V and 8 bases at J, with 8 bases between. CDR3 length equals 11 residues. CDR1 and CDR2 from the germline V gene are DFQATT and SNEGSKA (reference sequence). CDR3 DNA: TGCAGTGCTAGAGGGGAGGGAGGCTACACCTTC. Protein product: CSARGEGGYTF.

The gene calls are TRBV20-1 and TRBJ2-7; 10 bases line up with TRBD2. Losses at the gene ends were 5 bases for V and 2 bases for J; bases not matched to a gene: 9. CDR3 size: 15 residues. Looked up from germline, CDR1 is DFQATT and CDR2 is SNEGSKA (reference sequence). CDR3 nucleotide sequence: TGCAGTGCTGGTGCTAGCGGGAGACCCACCTACGAGCAGTACTTC. This encodes CSAGASGRPTYEQYF.

The genes are TRBV23-1 and TRBJ2-5; 11 bases are a match to TRBD2. TRBV23-1 is designated an ORF whose function remains uncertain. This CDR3 has 19 amino acids. The ends lost 3 bases at V and 5 bases at J; junction bases unmatched: 17. CDR3 in DNA: TGCGCCAGCAGTCACGCCTTCCGGGATAGCGGGAGGGCGTACGAGACCCAGTACTTC. It is translated as CASSHAFRDSGRAYETQYF.

This clone was counted once. In DNA form, the CDR3 reads TGTGCCAGCAGCAGACAGGGGGTGGCTGGGGCCAACGTCCTGACTTTC. Translating it yields CASSRQGVAGANVLTF. The chain is built from TRBV7-2 and TRBJ2-6, with 9 bases matching TRBD1. V lost 5 bases to trimming and J lost 2 bases; unmatched junction nucleotides: 4. Germline V lookup: CDR1 SGHTA, CDR2 FQGNSA. This CDR3 is built from 16 residues.

The chain joins TRBV11-2 to TRBJ2-1; possible D gene TRBD1, 9 bases. CDR3 length: 18 amino acids. Per the germline V gene, CDR1 is SGHAT and CDR2 is FQNNGV. V lost 3 bases and J lost 3, with 21 bases in between. The CDR3 bases are TGTGCCAGCAGCTTTTGGGGGACTAGGGACAGGGTCTACAATGAGCAGTTCTTC. This translates into CASSFWGTRDRVYNEQFF.

The chain uses TRBV13 and TRBJ2-1, with D maybe TRBD1 (5 bases). The CDR3 is 13 residues long. The V gene lost 2 bases and the J gene lost 4 bases, with 6 bases spanning the gap. Germline V gene sequence: CDR1 PRHDT, CDR2 FYEKMQ (reference sequence). CDR3 amino acids: CASSLRTYNEQFF. The CDR3 bases are TGTGCCAGCAGCTTAAGGACATACAATGAGCAGTTCTTC.

The V gene is TRBV9, the J gene TRBJ1-3; D perhaps matches TRBD1 (6 bases). V lost 3 bases, J lost 4 bases, and 20 bases lay in between. CDR1 SGDLS and CDR2 YYNGEE come from the germline V gene. The CDR3 is 17 residues long. The CDR3 region is CASSGLDRESLGNTIYF. In DNA, the CDR3 is TGTGCCAGCAGCGGCCTGGACAGAGAGAGTCTCGGAAACACCATATATTTT.

CDR3 region: CASSFMRLAGGPGETQYF. The DNA for the CDR3 is TGCGCCAGCAGCTTTATGCGACTAGCGGGAGGGCCAGGGGAGACCCAGTACTTC. The chain is built from TRBV5-1 and TRBJ2-5; 14 bases agree with TRBD2. Trimming cost V 2 bases and J 5 bases; bases outside gene matches: 11. This CDR3 has 18 residues. Germline lookup yields CDR1 SGHRS and CDR2 YFSETQ.

This rearrangement joins TRBV2 to TRBJ2-2; D might be TRBD1 (6 bases). With 7 bases removed from V and 7 bases from J, the gap between germline ends came to 16 bases. CDR3 length equals 14 residues. CDR1 SNHLY and CDR2 FYNNEI come from the germline V gene. CDR3 DNA: TGTGCCAGCACCCGATACAGGGCGGACGGGGAGCTGTTTTTT. This encodes CASTRYRADGELFF.

The rearrangement joins TRBV13 to TRBJ2-2; TRBD1 aligns across 7 bases. CDR3 length: 14 residues. Trimming took 4 bases from V and 7 from J; bases not matched to a gene: 6. Germline-derived CDR1 and CDR2 are PRHDT and FYEKMQ (reference sequence). This chain's CDR3 is CASSSPTGVGELFF. The CDR3 DNA sequence: TGTGCCAGCAGCTCACCAACAGGGGTCGGGGAGCTGTTTTTT.

The V and J genes are TRBV27 and TRBJ2-2; D perhaps matches TRBD2 (5 bases). CDR1 MNHEY and CDR2 SMNVEV come from the germline V gene (reference sequence). The CDR3 runs to 15 residues. The V end lost 10 bases, the J end lost 0 bases, and 15 bases lay between the germline ends. The CDR3 is CATARIGANTGELFF. The CDR3 DNA reads TGTGCCACTGCCAGGATCGGGGCGAACACCGGGGAGCTGTTTTTT.

The rearrangement joins TRBV5-6 to TRBJ2-7; D possibly corresponds to TRBD1 (5 bases). The V gene lost 0 bases and the J gene lost 6 bases, with 10 bases spanning the gap. This CDR3 has 13 residues. The germline V gene encodes CDR1 SGHDT and CDR2 YYEEEE. The DNA for the CDR3 is TGTGCCAGCAGCTTGGGGACAATAGGCGAGCAGTACTTC. It specifies CASSLGTIGEQYF.

This clone appeared once. J is TRBJ1-4 and V is TRBV28; 8 bases line up with TRBD1. CDR1 is MDHEN, CDR2 SYDVKM, per germline. Losses at the gene ends were 4 bases for V and 7 bases for J; bases not matched to a gene: 8. The CDR3 is 15 amino acids. The CDR3 sequence: CASSSRSTGVEKLFF. The CDR3 DNA is TGTGCCAGCAGTTCCCGCTCGACAGGGGTTGAAAAACTGTTTTTT.

The chain carries TRBV19 and TRBJ1-5, with TRBD1 matching over 9 bases. This CDR3 comprises 16 residues. In germline, CDR1 is LNHDA, CDR2 SQIVND (reference sequence). J gave up 7 bases and V 3 bases, and 10 bases lay outside the gene matches. The CDR3 nucleotides read TGTGCCAGTAGTATCGCGGACAGGGGTGAGGGACAGCCCCAGCATTTT. Its translation is CASSIADRGEGQPQHF.

The chain is built from TRBV27 and TRBJ1-2, with D possibly TRBD1 on 5 matching bases. Deletions cut 4 bases from V and 9 bases from J, with 18 bases between. CDR1 and CDR2 (germline): MNHEY, SMNVEV (reference sequence). The CDR3 is made up of 14 amino acids. The CDR3 loop reads CASSSVQGFSSYTF. Written as DNA, the CDR3 is TGTGCCAGCAGTTCCGTGCAGGGTTTCTCTAGCTACACCTTC.

This clone was seen only once. The rearrangement links TRBV7-9 to TRBJ1-6; TRBD1 agrees at 7 bases. Germline values: CDR1 SEHNR, CDR2 FQNEAQ (reference sequence). Trimming cost V 11 bases and J 7 bases; bases outside gene matches: 11. The CDR3 length is 14 residues. The CDR3 DNA reads as TGTGCCGTGCTACCGACAGGGCCCAATTCACCCCTCCACTTT. Its translation: CAVLPTGPNSPLHF. Full variable domain (outside the CDR3, taken from reference TRBV7-9 and TRBJ1-6): DTGVSQNPRHKITKRGQNVTFRCDPISEHNRLYWYRQTLGQGPEFLTYFQNEAQLEKSRLLSDRFSAERPKGSFSTLEIQRTEQGDSAMYLCAVLPTGPNSPLHFGNGTRLTVT.

CDR3 coding DNA: TGTGCCAGCAGACAAGGGGTGCGTCGGAAGCAGTACTTC. Amino acid sequence: CASRQGVRRKQYF. The chain recombines TRBV6-5 with TRBJ2-7; weak D call: TRBD1 (5 bases). CDR3 length equals 13 residues. V was trimmed by 6 bases and J by 8 bases, leaving 17 bases between them. Germline V gives CDR1 MNHEY, CDR2 SVGAGI.

V gene TRBV11-2 combines with J gene TRBJ1-1; TRBD1 might be the D (5 bases). Trimming removed 4 bases at V and 1 base at J, with 13 bases between. This CDR3 contains 15 residues. Germline loops: CDR1 SGHAT, CDR2 FQNNGV. The CDR3 DNA follows: TGTGCCAGCAGCTCACCCCTTGGGGCGAACACTGAAGCTTTCTTT. Translation gives CASSSPLGANTEAFF.